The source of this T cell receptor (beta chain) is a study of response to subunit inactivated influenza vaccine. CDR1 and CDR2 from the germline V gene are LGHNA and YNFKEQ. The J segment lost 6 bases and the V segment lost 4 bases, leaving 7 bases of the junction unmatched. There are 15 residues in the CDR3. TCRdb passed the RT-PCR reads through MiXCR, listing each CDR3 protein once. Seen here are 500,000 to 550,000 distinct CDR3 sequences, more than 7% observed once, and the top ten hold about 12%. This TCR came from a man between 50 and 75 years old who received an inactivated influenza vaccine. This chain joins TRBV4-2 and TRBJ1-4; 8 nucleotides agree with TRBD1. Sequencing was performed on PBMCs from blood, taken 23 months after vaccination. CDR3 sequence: CASSLRSGGDEKLFF. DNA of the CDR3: TGTGCCAGCAGCCTTCGCTCAGGGGGCGATGAAAAACTGTTTTTT.